This passage covers 21 T cell receptor beta chains from one sample sequenced in a study of blood T cell repertoires in COVID-19. TCRdb keeps only in-frame clones here, not all; method: immunoSEQ multiplex PCR. The sample consists of around 40,000 clones, around 96% of them appearing once. Sequenced material: peripheral blood. Receptor source: a human donor with active COVID-19. The donor label of this sample is uncertain.

The chain carries TRBV7-9 and TRBJ1-4; D gene uncertain. This CDR3 has 16 residues. Germline-derived CDR1 and CDR2 are SEHNR and FQNEAQ (reference sequence). V lost 3 bases and J lost 3, with 14 bases in between. The DNA for the CDR3 is TGTGCCAGCAGCTTCTCTCCGGAGGCGTCTAATGAAAAACTGTTTTTT. Encoded protein: CASSFSPEASNEKLFF.

The chain is built from TRBV5-1 and TRBJ1-6; D uncertain. The CDR3 has 14 residues. The germline gives CDR1 SGHRS, CDR2 YFSETQ. V dropped 0 bases and J dropped 9 bases, with 10 bases sitting between them. For the CDR3, the DNA is TGCGCCAGCAGCTTGGAGTCCGCGAGTTCACCCCTCCACTTT. It yields the protein CASSLESASSPLHF.

This chain connects TRBV11-2 to TRBJ1-1; 7 bases agree with TRBD1. The CDR3 extends over 14 amino acids. Germline V gives CDR1 SGHAT, CDR2 FQNNGV. The V gene end was trimmed by 5 bases and the J gene end by 1 base; junction bases not matched to a gene: 4. The CDR3 protein is CASSRTGGNTEAFF. CDR3 nucleotide sequence: TGTGCCAGCAGCCGGACAGGCGGGAACACTGAAGCTTTCTTT.

V usage is TRBV28 and J usage is TRBJ1-3; D is uncertain. V was clipped by 7 bases and J by 0 bases, with 10 bases between them. Germline values: CDR1 MDHEN, CDR2 SYDVKM. The CDR3 is 14 residues long. The CDR3 protein is CASTVAVSGNTIYF. The CDR3, as DNA: TGTGCCAGCACCGTGGCAGTCTCTGGAAACACCATATATTTT.

V usage is TRBV6-2 or TRBV6-3 and J usage is TRBJ2-1; D is perhaps TRBD2 (5 bases). CDR1 and CDR2 from the germline V gene are MNHEY and SVGEGT. V was trimmed by 5 bases and J by 2 bases, leaving 7 bases between them. The CDR3 spans 13 residues. CDR3 loop: CASSLGTYNEQFF. The DNA for the CDR3 is TGTGCCAGCAGTCTCGGGACCTACAATGAGCAGTTCTTC.

This sequence joins TRBV5-5 and TRBJ2-4; TRBD2 is a possible D gene (6 bases). This CDR3 is 14 amino acids long. V was pared by 4 bases and J by 6 bases, with 14 bases between. Per germline, CDR1 SGHKS and CDR2 YYEKEE (reference sequence). Here the CDR3 DNA reads TGTGCCAGCAGCGGAGGGGCGAAGGTAAACATTCAGTACTTC. This codes for CASSGGAKVNIQYF.

The J gene is TRBJ2-5, the V gene TRBV5-1; no definite D call. In germline, CDR1 is SGHRS, CDR2 YFSETQ. The CDR3 has 13 residues. The germline V and J ends were trimmed by 3 bases and 3 bases, with 9 bases remaining between them. This CDR3 is CASSSLSEETQYF. As DNA, the CDR3 is TGCGCCAGCAGCTCCCTCTCCGAAGAGACCCAGTACTTC.

V gene TRBV2 combines with J gene TRBJ2-7; weak D call: TRBD2 (6 bases). V dropped 2 bases and J dropped 3 bases, with 11 bases sitting between them. The CDR3 totals 14 residues. The germline CDR1 and CDR2 sequences are SNHLY and FYNNEI. The CDR3 DNA sequence: TGTGCCAGCAGTGAAATTATGCGGGGCTACGAGCAGTACTTC. Protein: CASSEIMRGYEQYF.

CDR3 coding DNA: TGTGCCAGCAGTTCCGGACTAGCGGGTTATGAGCAGTTCTTC. It is translated as CASSSGLAGYEQFF. V usage is TRBV27 and J usage is TRBJ2-1; 11 bases are shared with TRBD2. V lost 4 bases to trimming and J lost 8 bases; unmatched junction nucleotides: 4. Germline CDR1 is MNHEY and CDR2 is SMNVEV (reference sequence). The CDR3 is made up of 14 amino acids.

This clone is a singleton in its sample. The chain combines TRBV18 with TRBJ1-2; 10 bases map to TRBD1. V shed 4 bases, J shed 8 bases, and the junction held 7 bases outside the gene matches. The CDR3 spans 14 residues. Germline V CDR1 and CDR2: KGHSH, LQKENI. CDR3 region: CASSRETGGEGYTF. The DNA for the CDR3 is TGTGCCAGCTCACGGGAGACAGGGGGCGAGGGCTACACCTTC.

J is TRBJ1-2 and V is TRBV12-3 or TRBV12-4, with a tentative D call TRBD1 (5 bases). The CDR3 length is 13 residues. The V and J ends lost 3 bases and 5 bases respectively, with 10 bases between them. The CDR3 bases are TGTGCCAGCAGTTTTCAGGGTGTGTATGGCTACACCTTC. It encodes CASSFQGVYGYTF.

The chain is built from TRBV15 and TRBJ2-2, with 7 bases matching TRBD1. CDR1 and CDR2 (germline): LNHNV, YYDKDF (reference sequence). V shed 5 bases and J 6 bases; nucleotides not matched to a gene: 6. The CDR3 has 14 residues. CDR3 sequence: CATSSRGQPGELFF. The CDR3 region has the DNA TGTGCCACCAGCTCTCGGGGACAGCCCGGGGAGCTGTTTTTT. The full variable domain, its missing parts supplied by reference TRBV15 and TRBJ2-2, is DAMVIQNPRYQVTQFGKPVTLSCSQTLNHNVMYWYQQKSSQAPKLLFHYYDKDFNNEADTPDNFQSRRPNTSFCFLDIRSPGLGDTAMYLCATSSRGQPGELFFGEGSRLTVL.

The V gene is TRBV4-1, the J gene TRBJ2-3; TRBD2 agrees at 7 bases. CDR1 is MGHRA, CDR2 YSYEKL, per germline. The junction had 12 bases not matched to a gene; V was cut back by 0 bases and J by 3 bases. The CDR3 extends over 18 amino acids. As DNA, the CDR3 is TGCGCCAGCAGCCAAGATCTCCCGGGACTACCAAGTACAGATACGCAGTATTTT. Translated: CASSQDLPGLPSTDTQYF.

V gene TRBV6-5 combines with J gene TRBJ2-7; 7 bases are a match to TRBD1. The CDR3 totals 13 residues. V lost 5 bases to trimming and J lost 3 bases; unmatched junction nucleotides: 4. Germline V gene sequence: CDR1 MNHEY, CDR2 SVGAGI. CDR3 DNA: TGTGCCAGCAGTCGAACAGGGGTCTACGAGCAGTACTTC. This codes for CASSRTGVYEQYF.

Relative to its sample, this clone is medium-sized (0.01 to 0.1%). This chain uses TRBV6-2 or TRBV6-3 with TRBJ1-5, with 7 bases that match TRBD1. The V gene's germline CDR1 is MNHEY and CDR2 SVGEGT. The CDR3 sequence is 14 residues long. V dropped 5 bases and J dropped 6; count of bases not matched to a gene: 7. The CDR3 here is CASSAQGGRQPQHF. As DNA, the CDR3 is TGTGCCAGCAGTGCTCAGGGGGGCCGTCAGCCCCAGCATTTT.

V is TRBV7-8 and J is TRBJ1-4; 11 nucleotides agree with TRBD1. There are 17 residues in the CDR3. Germline assignment: CDR1 SGHVS and CDR2 FQNEAQ. The trim removed 5 bases at V and 7 bases at J, leaving 12 bases unmatched. In nucleotides, the CDR3 is TGTGCCAGCAGCGCGAGACGTACCGGGACAGGGGGTGAAAAACTGTTTTTT. Encoded protein: CASSARRTGTGGEKLFF.

This sequence joins TRBV7-9 and TRBJ2-6, with D perhaps TRBD1 (6 bases). V lost 6 bases and J 4 bases, leaving 22 bases between the germline ends. Germline V gene lookup returns CDR1 SEHNR and CDR2 FQNEAQ (reference sequence). This CDR3 spans 18 amino acids. Written as DNA, the CDR3 is TGTGCCAGCAGTCAAGCACGAACGCGACAGGCGGGGGCCAACGTCCTGACTTTC. Residues: CASSQARTRQAGANVLTF.

The gene calls are TRBV25-1 and TRBJ1-1; maybe TRBD1 (6 bases). The CDR3 has 16 amino acids. V lost 2 bases, J lost 1 base, and 14 bases lay in between. Per the germline V gene, CDR1 is MGHDK and CDR2 is SYGVNS. The CDR3 protein is CASSENRVSWNTEAFF. The CDR3 DNA reads TGTGCCAGCAGTGAAAACAGGGTGTCCTGGAACACTGAAGCTTTCTTT.

The chain joins TRBV11-2 to TRBJ2-5; no definite D call. V lost 2 bases and J lost 4, with 11 bases in between. CDR3 size: 14 residues. Germline lookup yields CDR1 SGHAT and CDR2 FQNNGV. CDR3 in DNA: TGTGCCAGCAGCTTATTGGGCAGACGAGAGACCCAGTACTTC. Its protein is CASSLLGRRETQYF.

This clone was found once. The CDR3 region is CATSDATSDRINEQFF. In DNA form, the CDR3 reads TGTGCCACCAGTGACGCAACGAGCGACAGGATCAATGAGCAGTTCTTC. V usage is TRBV24-1 and J usage is TRBJ2-1, with D possibly TRBD1 on 6 matching bases. V was cut by 4 bases and J by 6 bases, with 18 bases left in between. The germline CDR1 and CDR2 sequences are KGHDR and SFDVKD. The CDR3 is made up of 16 amino acids.

The gene calls are TRBV20-1 and TRBJ1-1; no reliable D call. The V end lost 6 bases, the J end lost 7 bases, and 9 bases lay between the germline ends. The germline V gene has CDR1 DFQATT and CDR2 SNEGSKA (reference sequence). This CDR3 has 10 amino acids. The CDR3 DNA is TGCAGTGCCCTTCGGGGTGAAGCTTTCTTT. Protein sequence: CSALRGEAFF.